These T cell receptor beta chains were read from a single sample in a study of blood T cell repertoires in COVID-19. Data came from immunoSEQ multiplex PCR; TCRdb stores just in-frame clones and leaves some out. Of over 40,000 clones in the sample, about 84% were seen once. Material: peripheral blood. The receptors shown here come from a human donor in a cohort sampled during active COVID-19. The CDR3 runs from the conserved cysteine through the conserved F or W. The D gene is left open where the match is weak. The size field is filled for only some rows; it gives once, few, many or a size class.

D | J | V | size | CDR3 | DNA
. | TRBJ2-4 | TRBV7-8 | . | CASSLGQTGPKLAKNIQYF | TGTGCCAGCAGCTTAGGACAGACAGGTCCTAAACTAGCCAAAAACATTCAGTACTTC
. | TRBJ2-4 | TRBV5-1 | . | CASSAGVVRDNKAQYF | TGCGCCAGCAGCGCGGGGGTGGTTAGGGACAACAAAGCTCAGTACTTC
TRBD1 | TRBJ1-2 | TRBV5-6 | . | CASSLYTGTGVGGYTF | TGTGCCAGCAGCTTGTACACCGGGACAGGGGTTGGAGGCTACACCTTC
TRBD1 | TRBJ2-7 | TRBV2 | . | CASSGTGYEQYF | TGTGCCAGCAGTGGGACAGGGTACGAGCAGTACTTC
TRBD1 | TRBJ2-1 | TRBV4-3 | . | CASSSGTGQYNEQFF | TGCGCCAGCAGCTCCGGGACAGGGCAATACAATGAGCAGTTCTTC
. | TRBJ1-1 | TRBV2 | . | CASSVAGYTEAFF | TGTGCCAGCAGTGTTGCAGGGTACACTGAAGCTTTCTTT
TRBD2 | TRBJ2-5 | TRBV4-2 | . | CASSQDEEAGGPSETQYF | TGTGCCAGCAGCCAAGATGAAGAAGCGGGAGGGCCCTCGGAGACCCAGTACTTC
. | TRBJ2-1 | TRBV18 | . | CASSPRTGEQFF | TGTGCCAGCTCACCCCGGACTGGTGAGCAGTTCTTC
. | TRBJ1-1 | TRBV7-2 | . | CASSLESGLGTEAFF | TGTGCCAGCAGCTTAGAGTCGGGGTTAGGCACTGAAGCTTTCTTT
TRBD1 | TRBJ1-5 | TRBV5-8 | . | CASSFGTGASGQPQHF | TGTGCCAGCAGCTTTGGGACAGGGGCAAGCGGGCAGCCCCAGCATTTT
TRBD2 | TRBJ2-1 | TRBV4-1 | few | CASSQPGTSGTTYNEQFF | TGCGCCAGCAGCCAACCCGGGACTAGCGGGACTACCTACAATGAGCAGTTCTTC
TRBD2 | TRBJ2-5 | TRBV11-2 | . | CASSLTGRAVRETQYF | TGTGCCAGCAGCTTAACCGGGAGGGCCGTACGGGAGACCCAGTACTTC
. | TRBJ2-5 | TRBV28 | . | CASREQGTYQETQYF | TGTGCCAGCAGGGAACAGGGAACGTACCAAGAGACCCAGTACTTC
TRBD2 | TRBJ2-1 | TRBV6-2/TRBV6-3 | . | CASSPSGGASYNEQFF | TGTGCCAGCAGCCCTAGCGGGGGGGCCTCCTACAATGAGCAGTTCTTC
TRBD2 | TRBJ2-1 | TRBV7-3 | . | CASSLTSGVYNEQFF | TGTGCCAGCAGCTTGACTAGCGGGGTCTACAATGAGCAGTTCTTC
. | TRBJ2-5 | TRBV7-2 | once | CASSGAGWRETQYF | TGTGCCAGCAGCGGGGCAGGTTGGCGAGAGACCCAGTACTTC
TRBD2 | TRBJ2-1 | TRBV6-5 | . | CASSFSGGRDEQFF | TGTGCCAGCAGTTTTAGCGGGGGGAGGGATGAGCAGTTCTTC
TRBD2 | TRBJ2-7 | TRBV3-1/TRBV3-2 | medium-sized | CASSQDTSGYEQYF | TGTGCCAGCAGCCAAGATACTAGCGGTTACGAGCAGTACTTC
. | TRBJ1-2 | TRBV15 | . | CATSSGGPGRYGYTF | TGTGCCACCAGCAGCGGAGGGCCAGGGCGCTATGGCTACACCTTC
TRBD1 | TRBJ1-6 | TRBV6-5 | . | CASRGTAGGSPLHF | TGTGCCAGCAGGGGGACAGCCGGCGGTTCACCCCTCCACTTT
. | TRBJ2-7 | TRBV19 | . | CASSIALSPYEQYF | TGTGCCAGTAGTATAGCCCTATCTCCTTACGAGCAGTACTTC
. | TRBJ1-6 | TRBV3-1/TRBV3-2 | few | CASSQEPTSSPLHF | TGTGCCAGCAGCCAAGAACCGACATCTTCACCCCTCCACTTT
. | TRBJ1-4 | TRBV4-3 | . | CASSQERQPTNEKLFF | TGCGCCAGCAGCCAAGAACGACAGCCAACTAATGAAAAACTGTTTTTT
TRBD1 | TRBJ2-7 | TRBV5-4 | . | CASSLEGLDRVGEQYF | TGTGCCAGCAGCTTGGAAGGATTGGACAGGGTAGGCGAGCAGTACTTC
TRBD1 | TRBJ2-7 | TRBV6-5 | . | CASRGTGALSEQYF | TGTGCCAGCAGGGGGACAGGGGCTCTCTCCGAGCAGTACTTC
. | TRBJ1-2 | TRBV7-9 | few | CASSYEAGYTF | TGTGCCAGCAGCTACGAGGCTGGCTACACCTTC
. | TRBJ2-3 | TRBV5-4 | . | CASSPSRGSTDTQYF | TGTGCCAGCAGCCCGTCAAGGGGAAGCACAGATACGCAGTATTTT
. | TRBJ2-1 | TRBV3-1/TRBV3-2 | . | CASSEYGGRDTYNEQFF | TGTGCCAGCAGCGAATATGGGGGGAGGGACACCTACAATGAGCAGTTCTTC
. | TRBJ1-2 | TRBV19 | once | CASSIRQSNRVSNYGYTF | TGTGCCAGTAGTATTCGGCAATCTAACAGGGTTTCTAACTATGGCTACACCTTC
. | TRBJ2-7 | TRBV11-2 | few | CASSLEGHEQYF | TGTGCCAGCAGCTTAGAGGGCCACGAGCAGTACTTC
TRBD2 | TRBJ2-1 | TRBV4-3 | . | CASSQASGGAAYNEQFF | TGCGCCAGCAGCCAGGCTAGCGGGGGGGCCGCCTACAATGAGCAGTTCTTC
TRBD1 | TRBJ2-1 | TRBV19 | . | CASSITGGLGYNEQFF | TGTGCCAGTTCCATTACAGGGGGCTTGGGGTACAATGAGCAGTTCTTC
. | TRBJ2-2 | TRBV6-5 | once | CASSSSGTAGRELFF | TGTGCCAGCAGTTCTTCCGGGACAGCGGGCCGGGAGCTGTTTTTT
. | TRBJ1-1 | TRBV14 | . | CASSQLDILDTEAFF | TGTGCCAGCAGCCAATTAGATATACTAGACACTGAAGCTTTCTTT
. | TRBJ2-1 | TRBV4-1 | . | CASSQEGGGEQFF | TGCGCCAGCAGCCAAGAAGGCGGTGGTGAGCAGTTCTTC
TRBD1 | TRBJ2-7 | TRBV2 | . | CASSVGQVSYEQYF | TGTGCCAGCAGTGTGGGACAGGTCTCCTACGAGCAGTACTTC
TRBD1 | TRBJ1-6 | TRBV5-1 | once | CASSLTGDNSPLHF | TGCGCCAGCAGCTTGACAGGGGATAATTCACCCCTCCACTTT
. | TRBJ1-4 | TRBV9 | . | CASSVEQGEGEKLFF | TGTGCCAGCAGCGTTGAACAGGGAGAAGGTGAAAAACTGTTTTTT
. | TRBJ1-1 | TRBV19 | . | CASSITSTGNTEAFF | TGTGCCAGTAGTATCACCTCCACAGGGAACACTGAAGCTTTCTTT
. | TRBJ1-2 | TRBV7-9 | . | CASSFSDNYGYTF | TGTGCCAGCAGCTTTAGTGATAACTATGGCTACACCTTC